This TCR beta chain was profiled in a study of blood T cell repertoires in COVID-19. The protocol was immunoSEQ multiplex PCR, while the TCRdb copy is restricted to in-frame clones and leaves out a portion. The table shows around 170,000 clones, with about four fifths occurring only once. Germline V gene sequence: CDR1 MGHRA, CDR2 YSYEKL. The CDR3 is made up of 16 amino acids. V lost 0 bases and J 7 bases, leaving 16 bases between the germline ends. Source material: PBMCs or T cells enriched from blood (not recorded which). The chain carries TRBV4-1 and TRBJ2-1; D perhaps matches TRBD2 (7 bases). The source of this sequence is a man in his fifties or sixties who had recovered from COVID-19. CDR3 sequence reads: CASSQEWAGATNEQFF. In DNA, the CDR3 is TGCGCCAGCAGCCAAGAGTGGGCGGGGGCCACTAATGAGCAGTTCTTC.